The clone carrying this TCR beta chain was seen only a few times. The antigen remains unidentified. All donors were healthy, and all were Caucasian. The data were obtained in a study of identical twins. Study results and limitations: Those out-of-frame alpha sequences shared by twins showed an excess of low generation probability. Zero-insertion findings could be partly confounded by invariant cells (MAIT and iNKT cells).

TCRdb analysed the 5' RACE reads with MiXCR anew, one entry per CDR3 protein. The sample lists 450,000 or so distinct CDR3 sequences; 14% were seen once. V gave up 3 bases and J gave up 0 bases, with 10 bases separating them. This CDR3 region has 15 residues. Per germline, CDR1 LGHNA and CDR2 YSLEER. Separately, the same data were catalogued under a study of yellow fever vaccine responses in identical twins.

This clonotype originated in a woman aged 18-29 years in good health. Sequencing was done on a sample of CD4+ T cells sorted from blood. This sequence joins TRBV4-3 and TRBJ2-3, with D uncertain. The CDR3 region has the DNA TGCGCCAGCAGCCACACTGGCTATAGCACAGATACGCAGTATTTT. This sequence encodes CASSHTGYSTDTQYF.